This T cell receptor beta chain was found in a study of blood T cell repertoires in COVID-19. At the level of the study: Some COVID-19 samples were acute and others convalescent; all came from the United States, Italy and Spain. T cells, B-cell-depleted T cells, or PBMCs supplied cDNA or gDNA.

Authors' processing steps: Estimates of nucleated cell counts were drawn from the amplification of reference gene primers. Profiled with immunoSEQ multiplex PCR; TCRdb holds only in-frame clones, not every one. V, J and clone size are those of that table, while D and trimming were read from the DNA. The sample consists of around 320,000 clones, over 85% of them appearing once. Germline V CDR1 and CDR2: MGHDK, SYGVNS. V shed 1 base and J shed 4 bases, with 9 bases lying between them. There are 14 residues in the CDR3. The TCR sequence derives from a woman in her 30s with COVID-19, enrolled during active disease. V and J are TRBV25-1 and TRBJ2-3; maybe TRBD1 (5 bases). The sample was peripheral blood. The DNA of the CDR3 is TGTGCCAGCAGTGAATTCCAGGGCCCAGATACGCAGTATTTT. It translates to CASSEFQGPDTQYF.